This T cell receptor beta chain stems from a study of CXCR3-negative and CXCR3-positive naive CD8 T cells. Via 5' RACE with UMI labels, TRB cDNA libraries were prepared. No DNA is given; TCRdb re-called the 5' RACE reads and lists each CDR3 protein once. Its table records tens of thousands of distinct CDR3 sequences. Concerning this clonotype: As yet, its antigen is unknown.

Overall study results and limits: The study inferred TCR strength from TRB CDR3 properties and found comparable surface CD5 between naive subsets. Cryopreserved PBMCs had partly decreased CXCR3 expression; fresh PBMCs were used in most assays. Hydrophobicity of TRB CDR3s was greater in CXCR3-positive naive cells than in CXCR3-negative naive cells. Memory CD8+ cells showed much lower diversity, while both naive subsets displayed comparably high diversity.

From germline, CDR1 is MDHEN and CDR2 SYDVKM. The CDR3 is 11 amino acids. V gene TRBV28 combines with J gene TRBJ1-1; TCRdb selects TRBD1, and the lack of DNA leaves this call unchecked. The clonotype originates from a human donor in good health. Some clones in this sample may be carry-over from other donors' samples. The sample was naive CXCR3+ CD8+ T cells from blood. Described subset: CD45RO-CCR7+CD27+CD95- naive CD8+ T cells expressing CXCR3 (TNR3+). The CDR3: CASSSRGEAFF.